The rows below give T cell receptor beta chains drawn from one sample of a study of blood T cell repertoires in COVID-19. Measured with immunoSEQ multiplex PCR; TCRdb has only the in-frame clones, and not every one. The sample consists of some 83,000 clones, 65% to 85% of them appearing once. The sequencing input was peripheral blood. The receptor set was obtained from a man aged 60 to 69 with active or convalescent COVID-19. Both conserved end residues are part of each CDR3. D genes are given only for firm matches. Size is stated for part of the rows, as once, few or many counts, or as a class when the clone is expanded.

j_call	d_call	v_call	clone_size	cdr3_nt	cdr3_aa
TRBJ2-7	TRBD2	TRBV9	once	TGTGCCAGCAGCGTAGATGGCGGGGGTTGGTACGAGCAGTACTTC	CASSVDGGGWYEQYF
TRBJ2-3	NA	TRBV27	NA	TGTGCCAGCAGTTTAAAACTGAGCACAGATACGCAGTATTTT	CASSLKLSTDTQYF
TRBJ1-1	NA	TRBV12-3/TRBV12-4	NA	TGTGCCAGCAGTCCGCGGGGGGACACTGAAGCTTTCTTT	CASSPRGDTEAFF
TRBJ2-3	TRBD2	TRBV9	NA	TGTGCCAGCAGCGTAGGAGGGAGGGGAGGGACAGATACGCAGTATTTT	CASSVGGRGGTDTQYF
TRBJ1-5	NA	TRBV7-8	NA	TGTGCCAGCAGCTTAGTTAGGGGGTTCAATCAGCCCCAGCATTTT	CASSLVRGFNQPQHF
TRBJ2-1	TRBD2	TRBV6-2/TRBV6-3	NA	TGTGCCAGCAGTTACTTTCATAGCGGGGGGATCGGTGAGCAGTTCTTC	CASSYFHSGGIGEQFF
TRBJ2-7	TRBD1	TRBV10-3	NA	TGTGCCATCAGTGGGAAGGGACAGGGGGCTCACGAGCAGTACTTC	CAISGKGQGAHEQYF
TRBJ1-2	TRBD1	TRBV19	NA	TGTGCCAGTAGTATATCGGGAGGGGGCTACTATGGCTACACCTTC	CASSISGGGYYGYTF
TRBJ2-3	TRBD2	TRBV2	NA	TGTGCCAGCAGTGCCCTCGGGCGGGGGGCCACAGATACGCAGTATTTT	CASSALGRGATDTQYF
TRBJ2-5	NA	TRBV29-1	NA	TGCAGCGTTAATAGGGGTAGCAGCGAAGAGACCCAGTACTTC	CSVNRGSSEETQYF
TRBJ2-7	TRBD1	TRBV6-2/TRBV6-3	NA	TGTGCCAGCAGTTACTCGAGTCGGACAGGGTCCTACGAGCAGTACTTC	CASSYSSRTGSYEQYF
TRBJ2-3	NA	TRBV4-1	once	TGCGCCAGCAGCCAAGAGGACAGCTACACAGATACGCAGTATTTT	CASSQEDSYTDTQYF
TRBJ2-1	NA	TRBV27	NA	TGTGCCAGCAAACTCCCAGACAGGAGCCAATACAATGAGCAGTTCTTC	CASKLPDRSQYNEQFF
TRBJ1-6	TRBD1	TRBV6-5	few	TGTGCCAGCAGCGACAGGGGGCTCCACTTT	CASSDRGLHF
TRBJ1-4	NA	TRBV4-1	NA	TGCGCCAGCAGCCAAGAAAGACAGGACAGAGAAAAACTGTTTTTT	CASSQERQDREKLFF
TRBJ1-3	NA	TRBV7-2	NA	TGTGCCAGCAGCTTAGGGTTGGGGGGTGGAAACACCATATATTTT	CASSLGLGGGNTIYF
TRBJ1-1	NA	TRBV19	NA	TGTGCCAGTAGGCCGGACAGGAACACTGAAGCTTTCTTT	CASRPDRNTEAFF
TRBJ2-1	TRBD2	TRBV2	once	TGTGCCAGCAGTGAGGGGACTAGCGGGGTCAATGAGCAGTTCTTC	CASSEGTSGVNEQFF
TRBJ1-2	NA	TRBV7-9	NA	TGTGCCAGCAGCTTAGACGCCGGGACTCTGAATGGCTACACCTTC	CASSLDAGTLNGYTF
TRBJ2-2	TRBD1	TRBV28	once	TGTGCCAGCAGCTCTCCCCCCGGGACAGGGTCCCCCACCGGGGAGCTGTTTTTT	CASSSPPGTGSPTGELFF
TRBJ2-7	NA	TRBV30	NA	TGTGCCTGGACCCGCGGAAGGTCCTCCTACGAGCAGTACTTC	CAWTRGRSSYEQYF
TRBJ1-1	NA	TRBV5-4	NA	TGTGCCAGCAGCTTACAGGGTCGGGACACTGAAGCTTTCTTT	CASSLQGRDTEAFF
TRBJ1-3	NA	TRBV12-3/TRBV12-4	few	TGTGCCAGCAGTCTTCCTGGAAACACCATATATTTT	CASSLPGNTIYF
TRBJ1-4	TRBD1	TRBV28	NA	TGTGCCAGCAGTTCCGAGGGGGCGGGGAATGAAAAACTGTTTTTT	CASSSEGAGNEKLFF
TRBJ1-1	TRBD1	TRBV2	NA	TGTGCCAGCAGTGAGGCCTCAGGGGGTCTCGGCACTGAAGCTTTCTTT	CASSEASGGLGTEAFF
TRBJ2-3	TRBD2	TRBV6-6	NA	TGTGCCAGCAGTCACGGGGGGGCCGGCAATGGGGTTTATACGCAGTATTTT	CASSHGGAGNGVYTQYF
TRBJ2-2	TRBD2	TRBV5-5	NA	TGTGCCAGCAGCTTGGGGGTAGCGGGGGGCCCGAACACCGGGGAGCTGTTTTTT	CASSLGVAGGPNTGELFF
TRBJ2-3	NA	TRBV5-8	NA	TGTGCCAGCAGCTTGGTAGGGGCGGGCACAGATACGCAGTATTTT	CASSLVGAGTDTQYF
TRBJ2-5	NA	TRBV6-2/TRBV6-3	NA	TGTGCCAGCAGCCCGTTTTTTGGGGGGTACCAAGAGACCCAGTACTTC	CASSPFFGGYQETQYF
TRBJ1-1	NA	TRBV4-2	NA	TGTGCCAGCCGCGGACAGCTAAACACTGAAGCTTTCTTT	CASRGQLNTEAFF
TRBJ1-1	NA	TRBV11-2	NA	TGTGCCAGCAGCTTAGGGGGGGATCGGTACACTGAAGCTTTCTTT	CASSLGGDRYTEAFF
TRBJ1-2	NA	TRBV10-1	NA	TGCGCCAGCAGTCAGGTGCGTGGCTACACCTTC	CASSQVRGYTF
TRBJ2-3	NA	TRBV7-9	NA	TGTGCCAGCAGCTTGCGGGGAAGCACAGATACGCAGTATTTT	CASSLRGSTDTQYF